The clone carrying this T cell receptor (beta chain) appeared once. The germline V gene has CDR1 SQVTM and CDR2 ANQGSEA. CDR3 length: 10 residues. V lost 7 bases and J 9 bases, leaving 10 bases between the germline ends. The data were obtained in a study of blood T cell repertoires in COVID-19. Study context: Samples taken during acute and convalescent COVID-19 were collected in the United States, Italy and Spain. PBMCs, B-cell-depleted T cells, or T cells provided the cDNA or gDNA that made up the material.

The authors' processing: Amplifying reference gene primers gave estimates of nucleated cell counts. Clones were sequenced by immunoSEQ multiplex PCR, and TCRdb holds only the in-frame ones, with some missing. V and J calls and clone size follow that table, whereas D and trimming were derived from the DNA. The table shows some 140,000 clones, with about 76% occurring only once. The sequenced sample consisted of peripheral blood. This sequence joins TRBV29-1 and TRBJ2-1; D possibly corresponds to TRBD1 (6 bases). The origin of this receptor is an elderly man with acute or convalescent COVID-19. The DNA of the CDR3 is TGCAGCGCATTCAGGGGTGAGCAGTTCTTC. It is translated as CSAFRGEQFF.